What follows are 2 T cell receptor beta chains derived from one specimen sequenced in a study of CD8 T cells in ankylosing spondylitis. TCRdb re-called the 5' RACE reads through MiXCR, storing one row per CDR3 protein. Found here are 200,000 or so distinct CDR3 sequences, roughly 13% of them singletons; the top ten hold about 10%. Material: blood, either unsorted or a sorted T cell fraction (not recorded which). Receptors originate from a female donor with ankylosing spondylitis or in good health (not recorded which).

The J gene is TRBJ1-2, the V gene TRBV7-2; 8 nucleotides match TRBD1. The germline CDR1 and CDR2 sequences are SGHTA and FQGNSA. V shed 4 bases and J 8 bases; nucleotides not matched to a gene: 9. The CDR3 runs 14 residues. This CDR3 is CASSSGQGFMGYTF. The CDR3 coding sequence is TGTGCCAGCAGCTCCGGACAGGGTTTTATGGGCTACACCTTC.

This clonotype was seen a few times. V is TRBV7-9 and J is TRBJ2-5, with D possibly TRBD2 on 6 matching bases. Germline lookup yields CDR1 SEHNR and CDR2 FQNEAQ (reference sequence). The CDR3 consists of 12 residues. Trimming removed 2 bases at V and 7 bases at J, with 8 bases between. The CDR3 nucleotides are TGTGCCAGCAGCTTAATGGGGGGGACCCAGTACTTC. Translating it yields CASSLMGGTQYF.